What follows are 6 T cell receptor beta chains derived from one specimen sequenced in a study of prognosis after radiotherapy for stage I lung cancer. The authors amplified TCR beta CDR3 from genomic DNA using two-round multiplex PCR. The use of primers specific to each TRBV and TRBJ gene characterized first-round PCR. TCRdb re-called the multiplex PCR reads through MiXCR, storing one row per CDR3 protein. The sample has some 60,000 distinct CDR3 sequences; less than 30% are singletons. The specimen was PBMCs, collected before or after stereotactic body radiation therapy (not recorded which). These receptors came from a donor aged 50 or older with non-small cell lung cancer.

Concerning this clonotype itself: This clone may be a read error of a much larger clone one base away. The chain employs TRBV20-1 and TRBJ2-5; the match to TRBD2 covers 7 bases. After removal of 0 bases from V and 4 bases from J, the junction contained 11 bases not matched to a gene. Germline V CDR1 and CDR2: DFQATT, SNEGSKA (reference sequence). This CDR3 comprises 16 residues. For the CDR3, the DNA is TGCAGTGCTAGAGATCCGAGCGGGGTGGAGTCAGAGACCCAGTACTTC. This sequence encodes CSARDPSGVESETQYF.

This clonotype was found many times. The chain combines TRBV7-2 with TRBJ2-5; 8 bases agree with TRBD2. This CDR3 comprises 14 residues. Germline V gene data show CDR1 as SGHTA and CDR2 as FQGNSA. V dropped 6 bases and J dropped 5; count of bases not matched to a gene: 8. This chain's CDR3 is CASSPYGGGETQYF. CDR3 in DNA: TGTGCCAGCAGTCCATACGGCGGGGGGGAGACCCAGTACTTC. Based on the CDR3 plus reference TRBV7-2 and TRBJ2-5, the full variable domain is GAGVSQSPSNKVTEKGKDVELRCDPISGHTALYWYRQSLGQGLEFLIYFQGNSAPDKSGLPSDRFSAERTGGSVSTLTIQRTQQEDSAVYLCASSPYGGGETQYFGPGTRLLVL.

This clonotype has at least ten counts. The chain combines TRBV4-3 with TRBJ1-6; tentatively, D is TRBD1 (6 bases). The CDR3 is made up of 14 amino acids. V lost 5 bases, J lost 8 bases, and 13 bases lay in between. Germline V gives CDR1 LGHNA, CDR2 YSLEER. The CDR3: CASSSGQGDSPLHF. The CDR3, as DNA: TGCGCCAGCAGCTCGGGACAAGGGGATTCACCCCTCCACTTT.

This clonotype was detected only once. A read error may explain this, as a much larger clone is one base away. The chain recombines TRBV28 with TRBJ2-2, with D perhaps TRBD2 (5 bases). This CDR3 has 15 residues. Germline lookup yields CDR1 MDHEN and CDR2 SYDVKM. The CDR3 loop is CASDRRAGNNGELFF. CDR3 in DNA: TGTGCCAGCGACCGACGGGCCGGGAACAACGGGGAGCTGTTTTTT.

This clonotype was recorded at least ten times. V and J are TRBV10-3 and TRBJ2-1, with 9 bases that match TRBD2. The CDR3 is 16 residues long. V shed 2 bases, J shed 8 bases, and the junction held 10 bases outside the gene matches. The V gene's germline CDR1 is ENHRY and CDR2 SYGVKD. CDR3 amino acids: CAISEIPGLARDEQFF. The CDR3 DNA reads as TGTGCCATCAGTGAGATACCGGGACTAGCCCGAGATGAGCAGTTCTTC.

In the case of this clonotype: It may be a read error: a sequence one base away is much more abundant. The V gene is TRBV18, the J gene TRBJ2-3, with a tentative D call TRBD2 (5 bases). V dropped 3 bases and J dropped 4 bases, with 11 bases sitting between them. Germline V gene sequence: CDR1 KGHSH, CDR2 LQKENI. The CDR3 has 14 residues. The CDR3 bases are TGTGCCAGCTCACCCAGAGGGAGTTCAGATACGCAGTATTTT. Residues: CASSPRGSSDTQYF.